A single sample gave rise to the 7 T cell receptor beta chains below, sequenced in a study of spatial heterogeneity in lung cancer. Study-wide findings and caveats: One measure, the expanded intratumoral alpha and beta TCR count, tracked tumor mutation counts.

For these receptors, no antigen is known. The time point denotes: sample taken at primary tumor resection. Via MiXCR, TCRdb re-called the 5' RACE reads, giving one row per CDR3 protein. In the table there are around 4,000 distinct CDR3 sequences, approximately 10% of which are singletons. The sample in question was lung tumor tissue, obtained at surgery. Receptor source: a male donor with early-stage non-small cell lung cancer.

This clonotype ranks as medium-sized. V usage is TRBV20-1 and J usage is TRBJ2-3; maybe TRBD2 (6 bases). Trimming removed 4 bases from V and 0 bases from J, with 17 bases in between. The CDR3 is 16 amino acids. Germline CDR1 is DFQATT and CDR2 is SNEGSKA (reference sequence). CDR3 sequence (DNA): TGCAGTGCTACGACTCCGGGACTCACTAGCACAGATACGCAGTATTTT. This sequence encodes CSATTPGLTSTDTQYF.

This clonotype is medium-sized in the sample. The chain carries TRBV19 and TRBJ2-3, with D perhaps TRBD1 (5 bases). The CDR3 length is 15 residues. Looked up from germline, CDR1 is LNHDA and CDR2 is SQIVND (reference sequence). Trimming took 6 bases from V and 0 from J, leaving 13 bases between them. This chain's CDR3 is CASRDRQGSTDTQYF. CDR3 DNA sequence: TGTGCCAGTAGGGACCGTCAGGGCAGCACAGATACGCAGTATTTT.

By its share, this clonotype is medium-sized (0.01 to 0.1%). This sequence joins TRBV7-9 and TRBJ2-1, with D perhaps matching TRBD2 (7 bases). V lost 0 bases and J 6 bases, leaving 12 bases between the germline ends. The CDR3 has 15 amino acids. The germline V gene has CDR1 SEHNR and CDR2 FQNEAQ (reference sequence). The CDR3 DNA is TGTGCCAGCAGCTTAGCACAGAGGGGGGGCAATGAGCAGTTCTTC. Residues: CASSLAQRGGNEQFF.

This chain links TRBV6-2 or TRBV6-3 with TRBJ1-5; the D gene is possibly TRBD1 (5 bases). The germline V gene has CDR1 MNHEY and CDR2 SVGEGT. Trimming cost V 7 bases and J 4 bases, with 20 bases left between them. The CDR3 is 16 residues long. The CDR3 DNA sequence: TGTGCCAGCACCCCCATCAGCGAGGGGTTTAATCAGCCCCAGCATTTT. Protein: CASTPISEGFNQPQHF.

The CDR3 here is CASSYLRLAGTGELFF. The CDR3 DNA follows: TGTGCCAGCAGTTACCTGAGACTAGCGGGCACCGGGGAGCTGTTTTTT. The chain combines TRBV6-6 with TRBJ2-2; the match to TRBD2 covers 10 bases. The CDR3 is 16 residues long. Trimming at V came to 2 bases and at J to 4 bases, leaving 4 bases not matched to a gene. CDR1 is MNHNY, CDR2 SVGAGI, per germline (reference sequence).

This clonotype counts as medium-sized. The chain uses TRBV10-3 and TRBJ1-5; D is undetermined. CDR1 is ENHRY and CDR2 is SYGVKD in the germline V gene. Between the trimmed V and J ends, which lost 0 bases and 2 bases, there was a span of 8 bases. This CDR3 spans 15 amino acids. CDR3 nucleotide sequence: TGTGCCATCAGTGAGTCGGGGTGGGGCAATCAGCCCCAGCATTTT. Residues: CAISESGWGNQPQHF.

This clonotype has a count of ten or more. The chain links TRBV7-3 to TRBJ2-1; no reliable D call. Trimming took off 5 bases at V and 12 bases at J, with 14 bases between the two ends. The CDR3 consists of 12 residues. Germline loops: CDR1 SGHTA, CDR2 FQGTGA. This CDR3 is CASSTPGEAQFF. CDR3 DNA: TGTGCCAGCAGCACCCCTGGCGAGGCGCAGTTCTTC.